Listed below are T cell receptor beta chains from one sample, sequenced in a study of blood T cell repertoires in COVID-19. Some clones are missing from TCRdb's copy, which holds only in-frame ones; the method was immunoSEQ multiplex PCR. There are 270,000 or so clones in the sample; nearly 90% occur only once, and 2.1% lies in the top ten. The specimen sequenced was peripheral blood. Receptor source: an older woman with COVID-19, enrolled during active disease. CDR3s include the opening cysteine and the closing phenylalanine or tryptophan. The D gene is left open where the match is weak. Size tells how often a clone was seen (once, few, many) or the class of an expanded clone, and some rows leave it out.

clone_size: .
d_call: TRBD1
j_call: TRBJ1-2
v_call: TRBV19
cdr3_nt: TGTGCCAGTAGCGGGACAGGGGGACCTACTATGCTGAATGGCTACACCTTC
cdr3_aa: CASSGTGGPTMLNGYTF

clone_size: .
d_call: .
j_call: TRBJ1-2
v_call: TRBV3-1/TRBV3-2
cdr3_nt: TGTGCCAGCACTGCGGCTAGGGGTTGGAATGGCTACACCTTC
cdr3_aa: CASTAARGWNGYTF

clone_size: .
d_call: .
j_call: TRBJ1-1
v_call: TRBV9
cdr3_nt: TGTGCCAGCAGCGCGGACAGAGGATACACTGAAGCTTTCTTT
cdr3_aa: CASSADRGYTEAFF

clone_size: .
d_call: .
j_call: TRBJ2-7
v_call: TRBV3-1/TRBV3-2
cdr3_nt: TGTGCCAGCAGCCAAGGGGCAGGGGAAGGATACGAGCAGTACTTC
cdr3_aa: CASSQGAGEGYEQYF

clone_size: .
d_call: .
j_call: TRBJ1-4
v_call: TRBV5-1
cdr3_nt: TGCGCCAGCAGCTCAGGGCGGTCTAATGAAAAACTGTTTTTT
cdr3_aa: CASSSGRSNEKLFF

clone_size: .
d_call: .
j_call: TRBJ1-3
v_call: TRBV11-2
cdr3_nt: TGTGCCAGCAGCTCCTCGGACACCATATATTTT
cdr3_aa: CASSSSDTIYF

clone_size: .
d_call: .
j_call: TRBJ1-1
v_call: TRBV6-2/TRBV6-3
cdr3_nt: TGTGCCAGCAGTCGGCGGACTGAAGCTTTCTTT
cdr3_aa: CASSRRTEAFF

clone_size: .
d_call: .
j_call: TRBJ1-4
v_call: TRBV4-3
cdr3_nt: TGCGCCAGCAGCCAAGATCGGGGGACCAAAAATGAAAAACTGTTTTTT
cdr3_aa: CASSQDRGTKNEKLFF

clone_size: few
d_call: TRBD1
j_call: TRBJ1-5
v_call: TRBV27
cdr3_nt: TGTGCCAGCAGTGCATCGCAGGGGGCGCGCAATCAGCCCCAGCATTTT
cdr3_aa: CASSASQGARNQPQHF

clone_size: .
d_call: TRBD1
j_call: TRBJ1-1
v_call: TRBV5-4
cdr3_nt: TGTGCCAGCAGCTTGGGCCAGGGGGCGAAGACTGAAGCTTTCTTT
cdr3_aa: CASSLGQGAKTEAFF

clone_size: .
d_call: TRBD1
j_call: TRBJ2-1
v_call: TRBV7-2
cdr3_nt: TGTGCCAGCAGTTCGGACAGGGGTGGCTACAATGAGCAGTTCTTC
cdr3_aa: CASSSDRGGYNEQFF

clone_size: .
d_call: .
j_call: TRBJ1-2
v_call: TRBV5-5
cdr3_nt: TGTGCCAGCAGCTTGGGTCCATCTAACTATGGCTACACCTTC
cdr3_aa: CASSLGPSNYGYTF

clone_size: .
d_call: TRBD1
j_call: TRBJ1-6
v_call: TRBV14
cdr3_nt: TGTGCCAGCAGCCAAGAAGGGGCAGGGGGTTCACCCCTCCACTTT
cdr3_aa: CASSQEGAGGSPLHF

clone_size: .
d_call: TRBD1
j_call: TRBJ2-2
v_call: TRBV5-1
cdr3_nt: TGCGCCAGCACGGGACAGAGGAACGGGGAGCTGTTTTTT
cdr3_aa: CASTGQRNGELFF

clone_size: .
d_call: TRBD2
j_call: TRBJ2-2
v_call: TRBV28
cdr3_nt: TGTGCCAGCAGTTTGACTAGCGGGGGGGCCAGCGGGGAGCTGTTTTTT
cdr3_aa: CASSLTSGGASGELFF

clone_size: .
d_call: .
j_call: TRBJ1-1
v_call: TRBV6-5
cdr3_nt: TGTGCCAGCAGTAATGGCAGGGTCACTGAAGCTTTCTTT
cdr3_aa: CASSNGRVTEAFF

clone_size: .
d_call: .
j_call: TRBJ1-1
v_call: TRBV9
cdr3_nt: TGTGCCAGCAGCGTAGCCGGGGAAACTGAAGCTTTCTTT
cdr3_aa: CASSVAGETEAFF

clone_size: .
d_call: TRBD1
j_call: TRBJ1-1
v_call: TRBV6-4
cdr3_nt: TGTGCCAGCAGTACCGGGACAGGGGGGAACACTGAAGCTTTCTTT
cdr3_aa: CASSTGTGGNTEAFF

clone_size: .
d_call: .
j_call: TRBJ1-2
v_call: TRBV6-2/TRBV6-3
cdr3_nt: TGTGCCAGCAGTTACTCAGGCGCCAGGGGCTATGGCTACACCTTC
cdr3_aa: CASSYSGARGYGYTF

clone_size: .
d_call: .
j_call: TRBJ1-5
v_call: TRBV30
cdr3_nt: TGTGCCTGGAGCTTCTCGGTTTACCAGCCCCAGCATTTT
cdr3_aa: CAWSFSVYQPQHF

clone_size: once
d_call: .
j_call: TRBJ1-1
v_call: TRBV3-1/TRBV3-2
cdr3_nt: TGTGCCAGCAGCCTTTTGGGACTGGAAGCTTTCTTT
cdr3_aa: CASSLLGLEAFF

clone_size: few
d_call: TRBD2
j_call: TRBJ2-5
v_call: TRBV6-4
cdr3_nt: TGTGCCAGCAGTCCTAGCGGGGGGACTCAAGAGACCCAGTACTTC
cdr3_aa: CASSPSGGTQETQYF

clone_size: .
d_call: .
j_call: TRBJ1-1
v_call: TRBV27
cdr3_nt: TGTGCCAGCAGTTTGGCCCCATTTAACACTGAAGCTTTCTTT
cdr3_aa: CASSLAPFNTEAFF

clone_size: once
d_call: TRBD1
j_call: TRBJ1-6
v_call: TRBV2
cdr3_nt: TGTGCCAGCAGTGACGGGGCAGGGGGCCACTCACCCCTCCACTTT
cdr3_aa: CASSDGAGGHSPLHF

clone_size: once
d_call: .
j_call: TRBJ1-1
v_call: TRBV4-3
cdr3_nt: TGCGCCAGCAGCCATTCTACCCATTACGGCGGGACTGAAGCTTTCTTT
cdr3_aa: CASSHSTHYGGTEAFF

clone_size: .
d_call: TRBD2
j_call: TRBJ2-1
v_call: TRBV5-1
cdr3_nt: TGCGCCAGCAGCCCCACTCCGGGACTAGCAGCACGTGAGCAGTTCTTC
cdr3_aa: CASSPTPGLAAREQFF